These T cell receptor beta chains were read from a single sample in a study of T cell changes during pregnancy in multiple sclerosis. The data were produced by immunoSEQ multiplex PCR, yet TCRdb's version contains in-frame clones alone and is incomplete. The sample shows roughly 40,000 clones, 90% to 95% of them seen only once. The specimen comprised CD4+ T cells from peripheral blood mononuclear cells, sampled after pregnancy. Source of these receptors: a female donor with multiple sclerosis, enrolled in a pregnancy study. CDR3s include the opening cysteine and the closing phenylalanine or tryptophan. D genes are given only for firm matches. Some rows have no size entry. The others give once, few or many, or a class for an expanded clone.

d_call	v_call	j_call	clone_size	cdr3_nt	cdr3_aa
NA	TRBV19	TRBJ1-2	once	TGTGCCAGTAGTAACGGTGGTGGCTACACCTTC	CASSNGGGYTF
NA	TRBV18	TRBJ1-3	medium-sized	TGTGCCAGCTCACCTGAAGACAGGTCTTCTGGAAACACCATATATTTT	CASSPEDRSSGNTIYF
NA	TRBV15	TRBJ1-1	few	TGTGCCACCAGCCGCAGGGTAGGCCCTGAAGCTTTCTTT	CATSRRVGPEAFF
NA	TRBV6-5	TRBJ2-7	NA	TGTGCCAGCAGGACGTTGGGGCAGGGTACCTACGAGCAGTACTTC	CASRTLGQGTYEQYF
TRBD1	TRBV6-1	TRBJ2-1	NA	TGTGCCAGTACAACAGGGGGCGAAAGGTTCTTC	CASTTGGERFF
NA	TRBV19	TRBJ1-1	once	TGTGCCAGTAGTATAGACCGTCTCCCGAACACTGAAGCTTTCTTT	CASSIDRLPNTEAFF
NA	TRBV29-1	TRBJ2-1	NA	TGCAGCGTTGAAGAGTTTAGCGAGCAGTTCTTC	CSVEEFSEQFF
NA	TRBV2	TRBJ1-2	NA	TGTGCCAGCACTCCAGGGGATAATAAGCACTACACCTTC	CASTPGDNKHYTF
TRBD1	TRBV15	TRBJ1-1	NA	TGTGCCACCAGCAGAATGGACAGGGGGCGCGGCACTGAAGCTTTCTTT	CATSRMDRGRGTEAFF
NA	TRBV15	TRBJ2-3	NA	TGTGCCACCAGCAGAGCAGGAACAGATACGCAGTATTTT	CATSRAGTDTQYF
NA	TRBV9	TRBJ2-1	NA	TGTGCCAGCAGCGTAGAAAGCAGGGGCTGGAATGAGCAGTTCTTC	CASSVESRGWNEQFF
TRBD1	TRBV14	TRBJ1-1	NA	TGTGCCAGCAGCCAAGTACTCACAGGGGCGGTTGAAGCTTTCTTT	CASSQVLTGAVEAFF
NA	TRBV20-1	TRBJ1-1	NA	TGCGCTGGTAAGGAGACTGAAGCTTTCTTT	CAGKETEAFF
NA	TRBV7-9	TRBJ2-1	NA	TGTGCCAGCAGCTTAATTCAATCCTCCTACAATGAGCAGTTCTTC	CASSLIQSSYNEQFF
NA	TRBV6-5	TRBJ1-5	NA	TGTGCCAGCAGTTACGACACAGGGCGTGTTACTCAGCCCCAGCATTTT	CASSYDTGRVTQPQHF
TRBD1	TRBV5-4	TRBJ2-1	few	TGTGCCAGCAGTCGCTCCGGACAGGGAGAGAGTGAGCAGTTCTTC	CASSRSGQGESEQFF
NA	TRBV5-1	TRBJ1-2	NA	TGCGCCAGCAGCGGGAGGACGGGCGAAATTAACTATGGCTACACCTTC	CASSGRTGEINYGYTF
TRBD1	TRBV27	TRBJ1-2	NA	TGTGCCAGCAGTCCTGGACAGGGGGACTATGGCTACACCTTC	CASSPGQGDYGYTF
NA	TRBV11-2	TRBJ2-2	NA	TGTGCCAGCAGCCCCGGGACACGGAACACCGGGGAGCTGTTTTTT	CASSPGTRNTGELFF
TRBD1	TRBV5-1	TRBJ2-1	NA	TGCGCCAGCAGCCCCCAGGGACAGGGCCCGTACAATGAGCAGTTCTTC	CASSPQGQGPYNEQFF
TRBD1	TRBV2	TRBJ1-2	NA	TGTGCCAGCAGGAAGGGACAGGGGGCCGGCTACACCTTC	CASRKGQGAGYTF
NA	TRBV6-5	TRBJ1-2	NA	TGTGCCAGCAGTTACTCGATATGGCAGTTAAACTATGGCTACACCTTC	CASSYSIWQLNYGYTF
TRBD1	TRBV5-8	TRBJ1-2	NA	TGTGCCAGCAGCTTGGAATCGGGGACAGGGGGCAATGGCTACACCTTC	CASSLESGTGGNGYTF
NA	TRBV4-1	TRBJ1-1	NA	TGCGCCAGCAGCCACCTACGGACAGAACGGAAGAACACTGAAGCTTTCTTT	CASSHLRTERKNTEAFF
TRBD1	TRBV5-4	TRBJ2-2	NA	TGTGCCAGCAGCTTGGCCGGACAGGACGGGGAGCTGTTTTTT	CASSLAGQDGELFF
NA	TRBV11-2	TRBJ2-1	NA	TGTGCCAGCAGCTTAGTTCCCCTTCTATTATACAATGAGCAGTTCTTC	CASSLVPLLLYNEQFF
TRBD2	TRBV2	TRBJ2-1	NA	TGTGCCAGCAGAGGGACTAGCGACCACAATGAGCAGTTCTTC	CASRGTSDHNEQFF
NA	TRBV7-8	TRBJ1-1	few	TGTGCCAGCAGCTTAGGCCTGCTTAAGGGGGCTTTCTTT	CASSLGLLKGAFF
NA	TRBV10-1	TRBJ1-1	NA	TGCGCCAGCAGGTGGTTTCAGGGCACTGAAGCTTTCTTT	CASRWFQGTEAFF
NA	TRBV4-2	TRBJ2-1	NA	TGTGCCAGCAGCCCCCGGGAGTACAATGAGCAGTTCTTC	CASSPREYNEQFF
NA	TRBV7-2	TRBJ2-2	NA	TGTGCCAGCAGCGGACAGAGAACCGGGGAGCTGTTTTTT	CASSGQRTGELFF
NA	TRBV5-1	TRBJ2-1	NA	TGCGCCAGCCGGAGCTTAGGGTCGACAGCGAGCTCCTACAATGAGCAGTTCTTC	CASRSLGSTASSYNEQFF
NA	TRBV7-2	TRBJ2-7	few	TGTGCCAGCAGCTCGCAGTCAGGGGTCCCCTACGAGCAGTACTTC	CASSSQSGVPYEQYF
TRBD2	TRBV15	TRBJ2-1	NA	TGTGCCACCAGCAGAGAGGCTAGCGGTTTTTACAATGAGCAGTTCTTC	CATSREASGFYNEQFF
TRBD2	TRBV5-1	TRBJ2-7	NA	TGCGCCAGCAGCTTGACTAGCGGGGATTCTTTGGAGCAGTACTTC	CASSLTSGDSLEQYF
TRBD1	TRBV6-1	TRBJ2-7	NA	TGTGCCAGCAGTGAACTGGGACAGGCAGGTGGGGAGCAGTACTTC	CASSELGQAGGEQYF